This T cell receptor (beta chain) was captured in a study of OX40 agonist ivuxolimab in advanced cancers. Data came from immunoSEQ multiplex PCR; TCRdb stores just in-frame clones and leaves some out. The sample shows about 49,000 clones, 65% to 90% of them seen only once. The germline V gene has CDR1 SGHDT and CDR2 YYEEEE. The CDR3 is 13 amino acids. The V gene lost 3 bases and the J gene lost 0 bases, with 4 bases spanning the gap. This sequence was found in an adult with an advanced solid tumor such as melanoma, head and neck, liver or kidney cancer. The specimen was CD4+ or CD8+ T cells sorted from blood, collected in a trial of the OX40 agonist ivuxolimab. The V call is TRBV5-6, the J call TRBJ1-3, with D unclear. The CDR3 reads CASSSPSGNTIYF. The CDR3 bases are TGTGCCAGCAGCTCACCCTCTGGAAACACCATATATTTT.